A single sample is the source of the 30 T cell receptor beta chains below, sequenced in a study of cytomegalovirus exposure and HLA in healthy donors. The PCR contained 60 Vbeta and 13 Jbeta primers. Sequenced by immunoSEQ multiplex PCR; TCRdb stores in-frame clones only, minus some. The table lists under 100,000 clones, approximately 70% of them singletons. The sequencing sample was made of PBMCs. These receptors originate from a woman aged 50 to 60 in good health and CMV-seropositive.

V is TRBV9 and J is TRBJ2-3; 8 bases are shared with TRBD2. The germline V gene encodes CDR1 SGDLS and CDR2 YYNGEE. V lost 0 bases, J lost 6 bases, and 6 bases stayed unmatched. CDR3 length equals 15 residues. CDR3 coding DNA: TGTGCCAGCAGCGTAGATCGGGAGGGCCGGGATACGCAGTATTTT. Translated, it gives CASSVDREGRDTQYF.

The chain is built from TRBV13 and TRBJ1-2; TRBD1 matches at 9 bases. The CDR3 is made up of 13 amino acids. J lost 5 bases, V lost 6 bases, and 4 bases had no gene match. Germline V gene sequence: CDR1 PRHDT, CDR2 FYEKMQ (reference sequence). The CDR3 region has the DNA TGTGCCAGCAGTGGGGGACAGGGTTATGGCTACACCTTC. It is translated as CASSGGQGYGYTF.

The chain uses TRBV7-2 and TRBJ2-2; the D gene is possibly TRBD2 (6 bases). This CDR3 has 13 amino acids. Germline CDR1 SGHTA, CDR2 FQGNSA. Trimming removed 4 bases from V and 4 bases from J, with 7 bases in between. In nucleotides, the CDR3 is TGTGCCAGCAGCTGGGGAGGCACCGGGGAGCTGTTTTTT. Its protein is CASSWGGTGELFF.

This clone was seen a few times. The rearrangement joins TRBV20-1 to TRBJ1-4; TRBD1 agrees at 10 bases. The CDR3 is made up of 11 amino acids. The ends lost 7 bases at V and 8 bases at J; junction bases unmatched: 1. Germline V gene lookup returns CDR1 DFQATT and CDR2 SNEGSKA (reference sequence). CDR3 DNA sequence: TGCAGTGGGACAGGGGGGGAAAAACTGTTTTTT. Translation: CSGTGGEKLFF.

The chain uses TRBV28 and TRBJ1-1; the D is unclear. The CDR3 has 13 amino acids. CDR1 MDHEN and CDR2 SYDVKM come from the germline V gene. Trimming removed 4 bases from V and 5 bases from J, with 11 bases in between. CDR3 loop: CASSWAPRTEAFF. CDR3 in DNA: TGTGCCAGCAGTTGGGCCCCCCGGACTGAAGCTTTCTTT.

J is TRBJ2-2 and V is TRBV5-6; 10 nucleotides align to TRBD2. Germline assignment: CDR1 SGHDT and CDR2 YYEEEE. J gave up 0 bases and V 2 bases, and 1 base lay outside the gene matches. CDR3 size: 16 residues. CDR3 protein: CASSLAGGPNTGELFF. The CDR3 bases are TGTGCCAGCAGCTTAGCGGGAGGGCCGAACACCGGGGAGCTGTTTTTT.

The chain carries TRBV6-5 and TRBJ1-1; D is unclear. Germline V lookup: CDR1 MNHEY, CDR2 SVGAGI. This CDR3 region has 13 residues. V was trimmed by 5 bases and J by 1 base, leaving 8 bases between them. The CDR3 region has the DNA TGTGCCAGCAGTAATCCCAGGAACACTGAAGCTTTCTTT. As protein: CASSNPRNTEAFF.

This CDR3 reads CASSQQGPNQPQHF. CDR3 nucleotides: TGTGCCAGCAGCCAACAGGGTCCCAATCAGCCCCAGCATTTT. J is TRBJ1-5 and V is TRBV5-4, with a weak D call TRBD1 (6 bases). This CDR3 has 14 amino acids. Germline lookup yields CDR1 SGHNT and CDR2 YYREEE (reference sequence). The V and J ends lost 4 bases and 3 bases respectively, with 11 bases between them.

The gene calls are TRBV28 and TRBJ2-2, with a tentative D call TRBD1 (5 bases). The V end was cut by 2 bases, the J end by 1 base, with 14 bases between. The length of the CDR3 is 17 residues. Germline loops: CDR1 MDHEN, CDR2 SYDVKM. DNA for the CDR3: TGTGCCAGCAGTTTAGTTCACAGGCCTAGGAACACCGGGGAGCTGTTTTTT. Its translation: CASSLVHRPRNTGELFF.

This clone was counted only a few times. The rearrangement uses TRBV6-1 and TRBJ2-7; perhaps TRBD1 as D (6 bases). The CDR3 contains 11 residues. V lost 6 bases to trimming and J lost 6 bases, with 9 bases between them. Germline V gene lookup returns CDR1 MNHNS and CDR2 SASEGT. CDR3 bases: TGTGCCAGCAGACAGGGCTTCGAGCAGTACTTC. Its protein is CASRQGFEQYF.

The rearrangement uses TRBV28 and TRBJ1-5, with D possibly matching TRBD1 (6 bases). Germline CDR1 reads MDHEN; CDR2 reads SYDVKM. The CDR3 loop spans 14 amino acids. V was trimmed by 5 bases and J by 6 bases, leaving 14 bases between them. The CDR3 DNA follows: TGTGCCAGCAGTATGAGGGTGGGGGCTCAGCCCCAGCATTTT. Translating gives CASSMRVGAQPQHF. The full variable domain, in which reference TRBV28 and TRBJ1-5 provide the parts outside the CDR3, is DVKVTQSSRYLVKRTGEKVFLECVQDMDHENMFWYRQDPGLGLRLIYFSYDVKMKEKGDIPEGYSVSREKKERFSLILESASTNQTSMYLCASSMRVGAQPQHFGDGTRLSIL.

This chain uses TRBV28 with TRBJ1-2; D ambiguous. Trimming stripped 3 bases from V and 1 base from J, with 18 bases between. CDR3 length equals 17 residues. The germline gives CDR1 MDHEN, CDR2 SYDVKM. Written as DNA, the CDR3 is TGTGCCAGCAGTTTCCCTCCTTGGGCCGGGAGTAACTATGGCTACACCTTC. Amino acids: CASSFPPWAGSNYGYTF.

This rearrangement joins TRBV5-6 to TRBJ2-7; a weak D match, TRBD1 (6 bases). In germline, CDR1 is SGHDT, CDR2 YYEEEE. This CDR3 is 13 amino acids long. Trimming removed 5 bases at V and 3 bases at J, with 12 bases between. The CDR3 protein is CASSHGTLYEQYF. Written as DNA, the CDR3 is TGTGCCAGCAGTCACGGGACACTCTACGAGCAGTACTTC. Based on the CDR3 plus reference TRBV5-6 and TRBJ2-7, the full variable domain is DAGVTQSPTHLIKTRGQQVTLRCSPKSGHDTVSWYQQALGQGPQFIFQYYEEEERQRGNFPDRFSGHQFPNYSSELNVNALLLGDSALYLCASSHGTLYEQYFGPGTRLTVT.

Comment on this clone: Mismatch with germline at one junction end may stem from a read error. This chain joins TRBV28 and TRBJ2-3, with D uncertain. The CDR3 covers 13 residues. Germline V lookup: CDR1 MDHEN, CDR2 SYDVKM. The CDR3 DNA reads TGTGCCTGCAGCAGAGCGAGCACAGATACGCAGTATTTT. Translated: CACSRASTDTQYF. The full variable domain, its missing parts supplied by reference TRBV28 and TRBJ2-3, is DVKVTQSSRYLVKRTGEKVFLECVQDMDHENMFWYRQDPGLGLRLIYFSYDVKMKEKGDIPEGYSVSREKKERFSLILESASTNQTSMYLCACSRASTDTQYFGPGTRLTVL.

The rearrangement joins TRBV6-5 to TRBJ1-1, with D perhaps TRBD1 (6 bases). Germline CDR1 and CDR2: MNHEY and SVGAGI. CDR3 length: 15 amino acids. V lost 4 bases and J lost 1, with 13 bases in between. CDR3 amino acids: CASSSPHRANTEAFF. CDR3 nucleotide sequence: TGTGCCAGCAGTTCCCCGCACAGGGCGAACACTGAAGCTTTCTTT.

This sequence joins TRBV10-3 and TRBJ2-2; TRBD1 agrees at 9 bases. This CDR3 is 13 amino acids long. The germline V gene encodes CDR1 ENHRY and CDR2 SYGVKD. The V segment lost 6 bases and the J segment 5 bases; nucleotides outside the gene matches: 1. CDR3 DNA: TGTGCCATCAGGGGACAGGGTACCGGGGAGCTGTTTTTT. It is translated as CAIRGQGTGELFF.

This chain connects TRBV4-2 to TRBJ2-3; 8 nucleotides align to TRBD2. V lost 4 bases, J lost 5 bases, and 8 bases stayed unmatched. Per the germline V gene, CDR1 is LGHNA and CDR2 is YNFKEQ. This CDR3 has 15 residues. CDR3 sequence (DNA): TGTGCCAGCAGCCGGGCGGGGGGTCGACTAGATACGCAGTATTTT. Its translation is CASSRAGGRLDTQYF.

V is TRBV5-1 and J is TRBJ2-2, with TRBD2 matching over 13 bases. The V and J ends lost 4 bases and 5 bases, in that order; junction bases with no gene match: 2. The CDR3 consists of 15 residues. Germline V gene sequence: CDR1 SGHRS, CDR2 YFSETQ. The CDR3 region is CASSRTSGSTGELFF. DNA for the CDR3: TGCGCCAGCAGCCGGACTAGCGGGAGTACCGGGGAGCTGTTTTTT.

This clone was seen a handful of times. The chain has TRBV13 and TRBJ2-7; D is perhaps TRBD2 (6 bases). This CDR3 comprises 15 residues. Germline V gene sequence: CDR1 PRHDT, CDR2 FYEKMQ (reference sequence). V was pared by 4 bases and J by 5 bases, with 18 bases between. CDR3 sequence: CASSSAGLTFHEQYF. CDR3 DNA sequence: TGTGCCAGCAGCTCAGCGGGTTTAACGTTCCACGAGCAGTACTTC.

CDR3 in amino acids: CASSHISGALSYNEQFF. DNA of the CDR3: TGTGCCAGCAGTCATATTTCAGGGGCCCTCTCCTACAATGAGCAGTTCTTC. The V gene is TRBV7-2, the J gene TRBJ2-1; tentative D call: TRBD1 (6 bases). Trimming cost V 6 bases and J 0 bases, with 18 bases left between them. Germline V gene lookup returns CDR1 SGHTA and CDR2 FQGNSA. The CDR3 is 17 residues long.

The J gene is TRBJ2-2, the V gene TRBV7-9; D possibly corresponds to TRBD2 (6 bases). The ends were cut back, 5 bases at V and 1 base at J, with 8 bases in the middle. Germline V gene data show CDR1 as SEHNR and CDR2 as FQNEAQ (reference sequence). The length of the CDR3 is 14 residues. The CDR3 coding sequence is TGTGCCAGCAGCCTTAGCGGGAACACCGGGGAGCTGTTTTTT. Its translation is CASSLSGNTGELFF.

This rearrangement joins TRBV27 to TRBJ1-1, with 8 bases matching TRBD1. Germline lookup yields CDR1 MNHEY and CDR2 SMNVEV (reference sequence). V shed 3 bases, J shed 5 bases, and the junction held 8 bases outside the gene matches. There are 15 residues in the CDR3. The CDR3, as DNA: TGTGCCAGCAGTTTCTTACAGGGGGGGAGGACTGAAGCTTTCTTT. This translates into CASSFLQGGRTEAFF.

This clone was counted between two and nine times. This chain connects TRBV7-3 to TRBJ2-7; a possible D gene is TRBD2 (5 bases). This CDR3 is built from 15 residues. V was cut by 6 bases and J by 0 bases, with 15 bases left in between. The germline V gene encodes CDR1 SGHTA and CDR2 FQGTGA. Here the CDR3 DNA reads TGTGCCAGCAGTCAAAGACCGGGGAGCTCCTACGAGCAGTACTTC. Protein sequence: CASSQRPGSSYEQYF.

This clone was found a few times. This sequence joins TRBV9 and TRBJ2-3; 12 bases match TRBD2. After removal of 3 bases from V and 6 bases from J, the junction contained 8 bases not matched to a gene. The CDR3 covers 16 residues. The germline V gene has CDR1 SGDLS and CDR2 YYNGEE. CDR3 DNA sequence: TGTGCCAGCAGCGCTAGACTAGCGGGAGCTAGGGATACGCAGTATTTT. Translation gives CASSARLAGARDTQYF.

This clone was recorded a few times. V is TRBV16 and J is TRBJ1-1, with no clear D. Trimming stripped 4 bases from V and 5 bases from J, with 17 bases between. CDR1 and CDR2 from the germline V gene are KGHSY and FQNENV. CDR3 size: 15 residues. This CDR3 reads CASSRQSGAGTEAFF. For the CDR3, the DNA is TGTGCCAGCAGCCGACAATCGGGAGCCGGGACTGAAGCTTTCTTT.

CDR3 amino acids: CASSQDARGDYYEQYF. The DNA for the CDR3 is TGTGCCAGCAGCCAAGATGCCCGGGGGGACTACTACGAGCAGTACTTC. The chain joins TRBV4-2 to TRBJ2-7; TRBD2 matches 7 bases. The V gene end was trimmed by 0 bases and the J gene end by 3 bases; junction bases not matched to a gene: 8. This CDR3 is built from 16 residues. CDR1 and CDR2 (germline): LGHNA, YNFKEQ.

The rearrangement joins TRBV10-1 to TRBJ2-1; TRBD2 might be the D (5 bases). Trimming pared 5 bases from V and 3 bases from J, leaving 11 bases between. Germline V gene lookup returns CDR1 WNHNN and CDR2 SYGVQD (reference sequence). This CDR3 is built from 14 residues. CDR3 in amino acids: CASSRDGLYNEQFF. As DNA, the CDR3 is TGCGCCAGCAGTAGGGATGGACTCTACAATGAGCAGTTCTTC.

The V gene is TRBV7-3, the J gene TRBJ2-7; 8 bases agree with TRBD1. This CDR3 is 15 amino acids long. J gave up 3 bases and V 5 bases, and 9 bases lay outside the gene matches. Germline V gene sequence: CDR1 SGHTA, CDR2 FQGTGA. The CDR3 sequence is CASSVQGTGHYEQYF. CDR3 nucleotides: TGTGCCAGCAGCGTTCAGGGGACAGGACACTACGAGCAGTACTTC.

V and J are TRBV28 and TRBJ2-2, with 7 bases aligning to TRBD1. Germline CDR1 MDHEN, CDR2 SYDVKM. This CDR3 has 15 residues. V lost 6 bases to trimming and J lost 0 bases; unmatched junction nucleotides: 4. CDR3: CASRRQGSNTGELFF. CDR3 bases: TGTGCCAGCAGGCGACAGGGCTCGAACACCGGGGAGCTGTTTTTT.

In its sample, this clone was seen a few times. The genes are TRBV9 and TRBJ2-1; 7 bases match TRBD1. The CDR3 extends over 15 amino acids. Trimming took 3 bases from V and 4 from J; bases not matched to a gene: 7. In germline, CDR1 is SGDLS, CDR2 YYNGEE. The CDR3 region has the DNA TGTGCCAGCAGCGCTGAAGGGGGCGCTTACAATGAGCAGTTCTTC. Its protein is CASSAEGGAYNEQFF.